Listed below are T cell receptor beta chains from one sample, sequenced in a study of T-cell reconstitution after alpha-beta-depleted transplantation in children. TCRdb itself ran the PCR reads through MiXCR, one entry per CDR3 protein. The sample lists 7,500 to 9,500 distinct CDR3 sequences; about 13% were seen once. The specimen was PBMCs, mostly from graft donor cells, collected 60 days after TCRalphabeta/CD19-depleted stem cell transplant. The source is a patient under 10 years old who had a stem cell transplant for inherited bone marrow failure, so the T cells may come from the graft donor. CDR3s include the opening cysteine and the closing phenylalanine or tryptophan. D genes are given only for firm matches. Clone size, where shown, is once, few, many, or a class for clones that have expanded.

j_call cdr3_length v_call clone_size d_call cdr3_aa cdr3_nt
TRBJ1-2 13 TRBV4-2 - - CASGLGVLYGYTF TGTGCCAGCGGCCTGGGGGTCCTCTATGGCTACACCTTC
TRBJ2-7 14 TRBV7-9 - TRBD2 CASSSSGGSYEQYF TGTGCCAGCAGCTCCTCGGGGGGCTCCTACGAGCAGTACTTC
TRBJ1-3 19 TRBV6-5 many - CASSYSWGGEGSSGNTIYF TGTGCCAGCAGTTACTCGTGGGGGGGGGAGGGGTCCTCTGGAAACACCATATATTTT
TRBJ2-2 20 TRBV4-3 many - CASSQEIWRKLFSNTGELFF TGCGCCAGCAGCCAAGAGATTTGGCGGAAACTTTTTTCGAACACCGGGGAGCTGTTTTTT
TRBJ1-1 16 TRBV4-1 many TRBD1 CASSHWTGGMNTEAFF TGCGCCAGCAGCCATTGGACAGGGGGTATGAACACTGAAGCTTTCTTT
TRBJ2-4 15 TRBV19 many - CASRGREIGKNIQYF TGTGCCAGTCGGGGGCGGGAGATCGGCAAAAACATTCAGTACTTC
TRBJ1-6 15 TRBV12-3/TRBV12-4 many - CASRPTGTDNSPLHF TGTGCCAGCAGACCGACCGGGACGGATAATTCACCCCTCCACTTT
TRBJ2-7 12 TRBV7-9 many - CASSLAGDWQYF TGTGCCAGCAGCTTAGCGGGAGATTGGCAGTACTTC
TRBJ1-5 14 TRBV7-9 medium-sized - CASSARDLNQPQHF TGTGCCAGCAGCGCCCGGGACCTCAATCAGCCCCAGCATTTT
TRBJ2-1 15 TRBV7-9 many TRBD2 CASSTIGLVTNEQFF TGTGCCAGCAGCACGATCGGACTAGTCACCAATGAGCAGTTCTTC
TRBJ2-4 16 TRBV20-1 many TRBD2 CSARGAGAPSGNIQYF TGCAGTGCTAGGGGAGCGGGAGCTCCCAGCGGGAACATTCAGTACTTC
TRBJ1-5 12 TRBV24-1 many - CATPVCNQPQHF TGTGCCACCCCTGTCTGCAATCAGCCCCAGCATTTT
TRBJ2-1 13 TRBV15 many - CATSRGRYNEQFF TGTGCCACCAGCAGAGGAAGGTACAATGAGCAGTTCTTC
TRBJ2-7 16 TRBV23-1 many TRBD1 CASSPFDRETYYEQYF TGCGCCAGCAGTCCCTTCGACAGGGAAACCTACTACGAGCAGTACTTC
TRBJ2-3 15 TRBV7-2 many - CASSLRRGPFDTQYF TGTGCCAGCAGCTTAAGGCGGGGCCCCTTTGATACGCAGTATTTT
TRBJ1-3 15 TRBV6-1 many - CASSPGLTSGNTIYF TGTGCCAGCAGCCCGGGACTTACCTCTGGAAACACCATATATTTT
TRBJ1-1 13 TRBV9 many - CASSVGASTEAFF TGTGCCAGCAGCGTAGGAGCGAGCACTGAAGCTTTCTTT
TRBJ2-7 15 TRBV7-2 medium-sized TRBD2 CASSLGAGGFYEQYF TGTGCCAGCAGCTTAGGAGCGGGGGGGTTTTACGAGCAGTACTTC
TRBJ2-3 14 TRBV20-1 many TRBD2 CSADPGLASDTQYF TGCAGTGCTGATCCGGGACTAGCGTCAGATACGCAGTATTTT
TRBJ2-1 13 TRBV7-2 many - CASSLIPRLVKFF TGTGCCAGCAGCTTAATCCCTCGACTAGTAAAGTTCTTC
TRBJ2-1 16 TRBV10-3 many TRBD1 CAISDHRGRPYNEQFF TGTGCCATCAGTGACCACAGGGGGCGTCCCTACAATGAGCAGTTCTTC